The sequence of this TCR beta chain was determined in a study of CD8 T cells in ankylosing spondylitis. Findings of the study overall: Disease-associated clonotypes exhibited CD8+ identity and were relatively infrequent in peripheral blood. Before this, some motif variants had been reported in reactive arthritis synovial fluid and blood. Significant enrichment of disease-linked clones was reported in matched ankylosing spondylitis synovial fluid. Eight highly homologous variants formed a TCR beta motif that appeared characteristic of ankylosing spondylitis blood.

Library preparation for TCR beta used quantitative 5'-RACE with molecular barcodes. From the 5' RACE reads, TCRdb called clonotypes with MiXCR, one entry per CDR3 protein. The sample has roughly 700,000 distinct CDR3 sequences, roughly 20% seen once. This clonotype was seen more than once but under ten times. Its antigen is undetermined. The origin of this receptor is a male donor with ankylosing spondylitis. Sequences were obtained from blood, either unsorted or a sorted T cell fraction (not recorded which).

The CDR3 DNA follows: TGTGCCAGCAGTGAACAAAGGGGCCGGGCCGCAGATACGCAGTATTTT. Translated, it gives CASSEQRGRAADTQYF. This rearrangement joins TRBV2 to TRBJ2-3; the D gene is possibly TRBD1 (5 bases). Germline values: CDR1 SNHLY, CDR2 FYNNEI. The CDR3 covers 16 residues. V was cut by 2 bases and J by 4 bases, with 16 bases left in between.